This TCR beta chain was profiled in a study of regulatory T cells in long-lasting Graves disease. Study observations and caveats: Limited sample numbers may have lowered accuracy.

Note on this clonotype: Its antigen remains unidentified.

Specified time point: newly diagnosed GD, antithyroid drugs for less than 3 months. After RNA was extracted from PBMCs, the TCR library was made from it. The CDR3 extends over 16 amino acids. Trimming shortened V by 0 bases and J by 7 bases, and 16 bases separated the two germline ends. The germline V gene has CDR1 SGHTA and CDR2 FQGTGA. Combining iRepertoire HTBI primers with Arm-PCR of CDR3 regions, the authors built TCR beta libraries. TCRdb re-analysed the multiplex PCR reads in MiXCR, keeping a single row per CDR3 protein. The sample lists around 400,000 distinct CDR3 sequences; about 14% were seen once.

This sequence originates from a female donor with Graves disease. The chain couples TRBV7-3 to TRBJ2-1; D might be TRBD1 (6 bases). The input for sequencing was peripheral blood mononuclear cells (PBMCs), taken at new diagnosis, from a patient treated with antithyroid drugs. CDR3 sequence: CASSLTSGVLGNEQFF. The CDR3 nucleotides are TGTGCCAGCAGCTTAACGTCAGGGGTCCTTGGGAATGAGCAGTTCTTC.